This T cell receptor beta chain was identified during a study of T cell changes during pregnancy in multiple sclerosis. Trimming took off 6 bases at V and 6 bases at J, with 6 bases between the two ends. There are 11 residues in the CDR3. Per germline, CDR1 SGHAT and CDR2 FQNNGV. Produced via immunoSEQ multiplex PCR; TCRdb's table is partial and in-frame only. The sample holds about 44,000 clones, more than 90% seen once. The sequence came from a female donor with multiple sclerosis, enrolled in a pregnancy study. Sequences were derived from CD4+ T cells from peripheral blood mononuclear cells, sampled in the first trimester of pregnancy. The V call is TRBV11-2, the J call TRBJ2-1, with D possibly being TRBD2 (5 bases). The CDR3: CASSRGNEQFF. CDR3 nucleotide sequence: TGTGCCAGCAGTCGGGGCAATGAGCAGTTCTTC. Full variable domain (missing parts from reference TRBV11-2 and TRBJ2-1): EAGVAQSPRYKIIEKRQSVAFWCNPISGHATLYWYQQILGQGPKLLIQFQNNGVVDDSQLPKDRFSAERLKGVDSTLKIQPAKLEDSAVYLCASSRGNEQFFGPGTRLTVL.